This TCR beta chain was obtained from a study of blood T cell repertoires in COVID-19. For the study at large: The analysed material was cDNA or gDNA that came from T cells, B-cell-depleted T cells, or PBMCs.

Germline lookup yields CDR1 SGHRS and CDR2 YFSETQ. The J segment lost 0 bases and the V segment lost 0 bases, leaving 9 bases of the junction unmatched. The CDR3 contains 17 residues. Using immunoSEQ multiplex PCR, the repertoire was profiled, and TCRdb retains in-frame clones only, with some absent. The repertoire has roughly 150,000 clones, around 80% of them found once; the top ten carry about 16%. The sample was peripheral blood. The chain links TRBV5-1 to TRBJ2-7; 7 bases fit TRBD2. The source is a human donor with acute or convalescent COVID-19. The donor label of this sample is uncertain. CDR3 loop: CASSLDPGGGTSYEQYF. CDR3 DNA: TGCGCCAGCAGCTTGGATCCGGGAGGAGGAACCTCCTACGAGCAGTACTTC.